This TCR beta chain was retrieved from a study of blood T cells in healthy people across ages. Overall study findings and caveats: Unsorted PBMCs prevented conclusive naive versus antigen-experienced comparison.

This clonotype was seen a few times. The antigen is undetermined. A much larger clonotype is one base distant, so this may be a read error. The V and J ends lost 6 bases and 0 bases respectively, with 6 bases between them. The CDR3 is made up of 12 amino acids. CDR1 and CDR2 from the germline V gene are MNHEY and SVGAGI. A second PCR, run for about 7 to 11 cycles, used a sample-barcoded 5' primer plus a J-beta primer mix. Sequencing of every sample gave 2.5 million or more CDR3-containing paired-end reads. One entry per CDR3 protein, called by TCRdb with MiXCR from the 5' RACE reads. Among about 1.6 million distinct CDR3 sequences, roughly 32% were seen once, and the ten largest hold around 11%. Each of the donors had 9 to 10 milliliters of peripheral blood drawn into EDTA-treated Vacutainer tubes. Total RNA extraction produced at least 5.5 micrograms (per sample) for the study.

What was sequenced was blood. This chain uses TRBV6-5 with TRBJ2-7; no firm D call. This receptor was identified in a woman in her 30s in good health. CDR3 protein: CASSKASYEQYF. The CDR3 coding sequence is TGTGCCAGCAGCAAGGCCTCCTACGAGCAGTACTTC.